This T cell receptor (beta chain) was identified during a study of T cells after somatic rescue of genetic block. CDR1 and CDR2 from the germline V gene are MGHRA and YSYEKL. The ends lost 4 bases at V and 5 bases at J; junction bases unmatched: 11. The CDR3 has 17 residues. Profiling relied on immunoSEQ multiplex PCR, and the TCRdb table lists in-frame clones only, not all of them. The data contain tens of thousands of clones, around 96% of them singletons. J is TRBJ2-5 and V is TRBV4-1; 12 bases are shared with TRBD1. Sequencing used peripheral blood mononuclear cells (PBMCs). This TCR derives from a child under two years old. As DNA, the CDR3 is TGCGCCAGCAGCCCGGGACAGGGGGCGACCAGGGGGGAGACCCAGTACTTC. It codes for CASSPGQGATRGETQYF.